Presented here are 8 T cell receptor beta chains from one specimen sequenced in a study of blood T cell repertoires in COVID-19. Libraries were prepared by immunoSEQ multiplex PCR; TCRdb keeps only in-frame clonotypes and omits some of them. The repertoire includes 130,000 or so clones, 88% of them detected once, and roughly 2.2% sits in the top ten. The sequencing input was peripheral blood. Receptor source: a man between 65 and 85 years old with active COVID-19.

The chain joins TRBV7-6 to TRBJ2-2, with 7 bases aligning to TRBD1. Per germline, CDR1 SGHVS and CDR2 FNYEAQ. The CDR3 runs to 15 residues. V lost 3 bases and J lost 5; bases outside the gene matches: 6. In DNA form, the CDR3 reads TGTGCCAGCAGCTTGGGGACAGCCGATACCGGGGAGCTGTTTTTT. Translation gives CASSLGTADTGELFF.

The V gene is TRBV4-3, the J gene TRBJ1-1; the D gene is possibly TRBD1 (6 bases). The germline CDR1 and CDR2 sequences are LGHNA and YSLEER. The CDR3 spans 14 residues. The V gene lost 3 bases and the J gene lost 5 bases, with 13 bases spanning the gap. CDR3 nucleotide sequence: TGCGCCAGCAGCCATGATGACAGGATGACTGAAGCTTTCTTT. It encodes CASSHDDRMTEAFF.

The CDR3 bases are TGCGCCAGCTCCGAGGGGGGGGACGGTTACACCGGGGAGCTGTTTTTT. Amino acid sequence: CASSEGGDGYTGELFF. The chain joins TRBV4-3 to TRBJ2-2; D might be TRBD2 (7 bases). The CDR3 sequence is 16 residues long. The V gene lost 8 bases and the J gene lost 3 bases, with 19 bases spanning the gap. Germline V gene lookup returns CDR1 LGHNA and CDR2 YSLEER.

The chain recombines TRBV25-1 with TRBJ2-1, with TRBD2 matching 9 bases. The CDR3 consists of 16 residues. Trimming took 0 bases from V and 4 from J; bases not matched to a gene: 4. Germline V lookup: CDR1 MGHDK, CDR2 SYGVNS. The CDR3 DNA follows: TGTGCCAGCAGTGAATATGCAGCGGGAGGATACAATGAGCAGTTCTTC. It translates to CASSEYAAGGYNEQFF.

As for this clone: The sample contains more than one DNA sequence encoding this CDR3. The chain is built from TRBV5-1 and TRBJ2-5; no clear D gene. Germline lookup yields CDR1 SGHRS and CDR2 YFSETQ. Between the trimmed V and J ends, which lost 4 bases and 5 bases, there was a span of 6 bases. The CDR3 sequence is 11 residues long. CDR3 loop: CASSLQETQYF. The CDR3 DNA sequence: TGCGCCAGCAGCCTACAGGAGACCCAGTACTTC.

This clone has a handful of counts. This chain links TRBV27 with TRBJ2-1, with 10 bases identical to TRBD2. V dropped 10 bases and J dropped 7; count of bases not matched to a gene: 10. The CDR3 runs 14 residues. Germline values: CDR1 MNHEY, CDR2 SMNVEV (reference sequence). CDR3 in DNA: TGTGCCACCCAAAAGCGGGAGGGCCTTAATGAGCAGTTCTTC. Translating it yields CATQKREGLNEQFF.

Only one count was recorded for this clone. CDR3 coding DNA: TGTGCCAGCAGCCATACTAGCGGGAGGGCCTTCCCATCTGGCGAGCAGTACTTC. Residues: CASSHTSGRAFPSGEQYF. The chain joins TRBV3-1 (or the pseudogene TRBV3-2) to TRBJ2-7; 13 nucleotides match TRBD2. V was clipped by 3 bases and J by 6 bases; unmatched bases: 14. This CDR3 has 18 residues. The germline CDR1 and CDR2 sequences are LGHDT and YNNKEL (reference sequence).

V is TRBV19 and J is TRBJ1-4; D uncertain. Trimming pared 6 bases from V and 8 bases from J, leaving 16 bases between. The CDR3 covers 14 residues. The germline V gene encodes CDR1 LNHDA and CDR2 SQIVND (reference sequence). The CDR3 reads CASSPTGAVEKLFF. In nucleotides, the CDR3 is TGTGCCAGTAGCCCGACGGGAGCCGTGGAAAAACTGTTTTTT.